Below, 19 T cell receptor beta chains from the same sample are listed, as sequenced in a study of post-analysis software for immune sequencing data. Points from the study as a whole: Elevated frequency relative to controls characterized several TRBV segments in patients, TRBV5-6, TRBV5-1 and TRBV20-1 among them.

Their target antigens are unknown. Incorporated into the TCR beta cDNA libraries were unique molecular identifiers, which served to reduce PCR and sequencing biases. Each CDR3 protein gets one entry after TCRdb re-called the PCR reads with MiXCR. The table shows around 260,000 distinct CDR3 sequences, with 36% occurring only once. Input material: blood. All receptors derive from a girl aged 5-17 years with multiple sclerosis.

The genes are TRBV24-1 and TRBJ2-1; D ambiguous. Trimming took off 5 bases at V and 12 bases at J, with 13 bases between the two ends. CDR1 is KGHDR, CDR2 SFDVKD, per germline. The CDR3 spans 12 residues. CDR3 in DNA: TGTGCCACCAGTGCCTTCTCCTCTCGGCAGTTCTTC. Protein: CATSAFSSRQFF.

This clonotype was counted at least ten times. The genes are TRBV15 and TRBJ1-2; no clear D. The V end lost 0 bases, the J end lost 4 bases, and 9 bases lay between the germline ends. CDR1 is LNHNV, CDR2 YYDKDF, per germline (reference sequence). The length of the CDR3 is 14 residues. CDR3 amino acids: CATSRDLRGYGYTF. The CDR3 DNA follows: TGTGCCACCAGCAGAGATCTGCGGGGCTATGGCTACACCTTC.

The chain has TRBV2 and TRBJ1-1; D is ambiguous. The CDR3 extends over 13 amino acids. Trimming cost V 9 bases and J 4 bases, with 15 bases left between them. Germline CDR1 SNHLY, CDR2 FYNNEI. The CDR3 loop is CASEGRIGTEAFF. The CDR3 region has the DNA TGTGCCAGTGAAGGGCGGATCGGCACTGAAGCTTTCTTT.

This CDR3 is CSANPGQGDYNEQFF. For the CDR3, the DNA is TGCAGTGCTAACCCGGGACAGGGGGATTACAATGAGCAGTTCTTC. The chain carries TRBV20-1 and TRBJ2-1; 11 bases are shared with TRBD1. Unmatched junction bases numbered 6, after V lost 4 bases and J lost 4 bases. The CDR3 runs to 15 residues. The germline CDR1 and CDR2 sequences are DFQATT and SNEGSKA (reference sequence).

Ten or more counts support this clonotype. V and J are TRBV3-1 and TRBJ1-2; D may be TRBD1 (6 bases). Germline V gene sequence: CDR1 LGHDT, CDR2 YNNKEL (reference sequence). The length of the CDR3 is 12 residues. V lost 3 bases to trimming and J lost 7 bases, with 9 bases between them. The CDR3 nucleotides are TGTGCCAGCAGCCAGGGGGACACTGGCTACACCTTC. Amino acid sequence: CASSQGDTGYTF.

This clonotype was detected only once. The chain couples TRBV7-2 to TRBJ2-3; D remains unclear. Germline V lookup: CDR1 SGHTA, CDR2 FQGNSA. This CDR3 is built from 13 residues. The V end was cut by 5 bases, the J end by 4 bases, with 10 bases between. CDR3 protein: CASSPPPADTQYF. CDR3 coding DNA: TGTGCCAGCAGCCCACCCCCCGCAGATACGCAGTATTTT.

Comment on this clonotype: This sequence may be a read error, since a much larger clone differs from it by one base. The chain links TRBV29-1 to TRBJ2-4, with TRBD1 as a possible D gene (5 bases). The end of the DNA fits TRBJ2-7 better, so the J call may be wrong. The germline gives CDR1 SQVTM, CDR2 ANQGSEA. CDR3 size: 11 residues. The CDR3, as DNA: TGCAGCGTTGCGTCAGGGTCCGAGCAGTACTTC. It specifies CSVASGSEQYF.

About this clonotype itself: A much larger clone differs from this one at a single base, so this may be a read error. The chain couples TRBV20-1 to TRBJ2-1; 10 bases align to TRBD2. CDR1 is DFQATT, CDR2 SNEGSKA, per germline (reference sequence). The CDR3 runs 12 residues. CDR3 loop: CRARDLAGAQFF. DNA for the CDR3: TGCAGGGCTAGGGACCTAGCGGGGGCGCAGTTCTTC.

This chain links TRBV4-2 with TRBJ1-1; D ambiguous. The CDR3 sequence is 19 residues long. The V and J ends lost 0 bases and 0 bases respectively, with 20 bases between them. The germline V gene encodes CDR1 LGHNA and CDR2 YNFKEQ. The DNA for the CDR3 is TGTGCCAGCAGCCAAGAGGGGAGGTCCCTGACCCTTATGAACACTGAAGCTTTCTTT. The encoded protein is CASSQEGRSLTLMNTEAFF.

V gene TRBV15 combines with J gene TRBJ2-5; TRBD2 might be the D (6 bases). With the DNA end fitting TRBJ2-7 better, the J assignment may be wrong. From germline, CDR1 is LNHNV and CDR2 YYDKDF (reference sequence). The CDR3 spans 15 residues. CDR3 bases: TGTGCCACCAGCAGAGTACCTAGCGTAGGCGGCGAGCAGTACTTC. Amino acids: CATSRVPSVGGEQYF.

In this sample, this clonotype turned up many times. J is TRBJ1-2 and V is TRBV12-3 or TRBV12-4; TRBD1 aligns across 7 bases. The CDR3 totals 12 residues. V shed 4 bases and J 8 bases; nucleotides not matched to a gene: 4. CDR3 residues: CASSSDRVGYTF. The CDR3 nucleotides read TGTGCCAGCAGTTCCGACAGGGTAGGCTACACCTTC.

This clonotype was found a few times. This sequence joins TRBV20-1 and TRBJ1-1; TRBD1 is a possible D gene (6 bases). V lost 0 bases and J 5 bases, leaving 10 bases between the germline ends. The CDR3 loop spans 13 amino acids. Germline V gene sequence: CDR1 DFQATT, CDR2 SNEGSKA (reference sequence). The CDR3 reads CSARDGGGTEAFF. CDR3 in DNA: TGCAGTGCTAGAGATGGAGGGGGAACTGAAGCTTTCTTT.

The V gene is TRBV4-1, the J gene TRBJ1-2; D is perhaps TRBD1 (6 bases). Germline CDR1 MGHRA, CDR2 YSYEKL. This CDR3 region has 15 residues. V lost 0 bases and J 5 bases, leaving 13 bases between the germline ends. CDR3 DNA: TGCGCCAGCAGCCAAGATCGAGGCAGGGGTTATGGCTACACCTTC. It translates to CASSQDRGRGYGYTF.

The chain has TRBV28 and TRBJ1-6; a weak D match, TRBD1 (5 bases). Per the germline V gene, CDR1 is MDHEN and CDR2 is SYDVKM. The CDR3 runs 15 residues. The ends were cut back, 6 bases at V and 9 bases at J, with 18 bases in the middle. The CDR3 DNA is TGTGCCAGCAGCCCTCGGCGGGGGGGAGGTTCACCCCTCCACTTT. This gives the protein CASSPRRGGGSPLHF.

As concerns this clonotype: A much larger clone lies a single base off, so this may be a read error. This chain links TRBV28 with TRBJ2-1, with D perhaps given as TRBD1 or TRBD2 (5 bases each). This CDR3 spans 16 amino acids. Trimming stripped 4 bases from V and 5 bases from J, with 18 bases between. The germline CDR1 and CDR2 sequences are MDHEN and SYDVKM. In DNA, the CDR3 is TGTGCCAGCAGTTCTATCGGGGACGCAACCCACAATGAGCAGTTCTTC. Translated: CASSSIGDATHNEQFF.

The V and J genes are TRBV13 and TRBJ1-6; 9 bases agree with TRBD1. Germline CDR1 PRHDT, CDR2 FYEKMQ (reference sequence). V lost 0 bases and J lost 7; bases outside the gene matches: 7. This CDR3 spans 17 amino acids. Written as DNA, the CDR3 is TGTGCCAGCAGCTTAGGTGGACAGGGGCATCAAAATTCACCCCTCCACTTT. This codes for CASSLGGQGHQNSPLHF.

This chain uses TRBV11-1 with TRBJ2-7; 10 bases agree with TRBD1. CDR1 and CDR2 (germline): SGHAT, FQDESV (reference sequence). CDR3 size: 17 residues. The J segment lost 5 bases and the V segment lost 5 bases, leaving 15 bases of the junction unmatched. In nucleotides, the CDR3 is TGTGCCAGCAGCGCCAGATTTGGGACAGGGGCTATCAACGAGCAGTACTTC. The encoded protein is CASSARFGTGAINEQYF.

The chain carries TRBV12-3 or TRBV12-4 and TRBJ1-5; D gene uncertain. Between the trimmed V and J ends, which lost 7 bases and 3 bases, there was a span of 10 bases. The CDR3 runs 13 residues. CDR3 nucleotide sequence: TGTGCCAGCACCGCAGGTCCCAATCAGCCCCAGCATTTT. Translating it yields CASTAGPNQPQHF.

This clonotype has just a few counts. The chain carries TRBV15 and TRBJ2-4; D possibly matches TRBD1 or TRBD2 (5 bases each). Germline lookup yields CDR1 LNHNV and CDR2 YYDKDF (reference sequence). The CDR3 spans 13 residues. Trimming removed 0 bases at V and 13 bases at J, with 13 bases between. CDR3 sequence reads: CATSRDRGREQYF. DNA of the CDR3: TGTGCCACCAGCAGAGATCGGGGCAGGGAGCAGTACTTC.